The T cell receptor beta chain described here comes from a study of blood T cell repertoires in COVID-19. Study information: The United States, Italy and Spain supplied acute and convalescent COVID-19 samples.

With 5 bases clipped from V and 3 bases from J, the junction kept 3 bases outside the gene matches. Germline V gene data show CDR1 as KGHDR and CDR2 as SFDVKD. CDR3 length equals 14 residues. This clone came up many times. In terms of age and location, participants ranged from roughly 18 to 100 years and lived in around 22 US areas. Two negative PCRs, clearance, or symptom resolution characterized the recovered Cohort 3 donors. Profiling relied on immunoSEQ multiplex PCR, and the TCRdb table lists in-frame clones only, not all of them. This repertoire shows a few hundred thousand clones, around 89% found once; its top ten account for over 0.95%.

The sequence derives from a man aged 25-40 years who had recovered from COVID-19. Sequenced material: PBMCs or T cells enriched from blood (not recorded which). The chain is built from TRBV24-1 and TRBJ2-3; 8 bases agree with TRBD1. CDR3 coding DNA: TGTGCCACCAGTGGGGGACAGGCGACAGATACGCAGTATTTT. Encoded protein: CATSGGQATDTQYF.